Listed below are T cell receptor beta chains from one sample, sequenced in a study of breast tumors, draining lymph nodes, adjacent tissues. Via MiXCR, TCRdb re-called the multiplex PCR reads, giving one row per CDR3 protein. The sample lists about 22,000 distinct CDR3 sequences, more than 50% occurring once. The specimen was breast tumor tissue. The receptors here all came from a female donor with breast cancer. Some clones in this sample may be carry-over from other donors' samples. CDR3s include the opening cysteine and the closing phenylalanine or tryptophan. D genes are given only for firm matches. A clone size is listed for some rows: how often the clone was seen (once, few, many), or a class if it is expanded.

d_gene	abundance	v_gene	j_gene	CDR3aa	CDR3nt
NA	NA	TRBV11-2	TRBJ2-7	CASSRLAGGHEQYF	TGTGCCAGCAGCCGACTAGCAGGGGGACACGAGCAGTACTTC
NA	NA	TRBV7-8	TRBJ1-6	CASSRTSYNSPLHF	TGTGCCAGCAGCCGAACATCCTATAATTCACCCCTCCACTTT
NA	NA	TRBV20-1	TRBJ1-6	CSDGIPPLHF	TGCAGTGACGGCATTCCACCCCTCCACTTT
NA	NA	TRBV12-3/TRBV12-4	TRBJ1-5	CASTEYSNQPQHF	TGTGCCAGCACGGAGTATAGCAATCAGCCCCAGCATTTT
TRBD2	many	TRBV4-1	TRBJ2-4	CASSNSWGGGSKNIQYF	TGCGCCAGCAGCAATTCCTGGGGGGGAGGGAGCAAAAACATTCAGTACTTC
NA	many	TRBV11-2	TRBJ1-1	CATQMGGLNTEAFF	TGTGCCACCCAAATGGGTGGGTTGAACACTGAAGCTTTCTTT
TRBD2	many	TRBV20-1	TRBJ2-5	CSARTSGGGARETQYF	TGCAGTGCTAGGACTAGCGGGGGGGGGGCCCGAGAGACCCAGTACTTC
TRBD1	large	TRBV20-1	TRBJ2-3	CSAYTGTATTDTQYF	TGCAGTGCTTACACCGGGACAGCCACCACAGATACGCAGTATTTT
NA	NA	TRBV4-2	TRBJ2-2	CASSHRVLNTGELFF	TGTGCCAGCAGCCACCGGGTCTTGAACACCGGGGAGCTGTTTTTT
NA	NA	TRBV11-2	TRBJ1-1	CASSWTRRGIEAFF	TGTGCCAGCAGCTGGACACGGCGAGGCATTGAAGCTTTCTTT
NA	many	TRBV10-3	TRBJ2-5	CAISMVPPGETQYF	TGTGCCATCAGTATGGTCCCGCCGGGAGAGACCCAGTACTTC